This T cell receptor (beta chain) was captured in a study of blood T cells in healthy people across ages. About the research overall: Template switching captured about one barcoded beta molecule per two T cells.

Whole-study findings and limits: The recorded TCR beta diversity per million T cells decreased in a roughly linear manner with age. Comparison with aged donors showed that long-lived donors had more naive CD4+ cells and higher diversity.

The ends were cut back, 5 bases at V and 2 bases at J, with 9 bases in the middle. Germline V CDR1 and CDR2: ENHRY, SYGVKD. This CDR3 has 13 residues. As concerns this clonotype: Its antigen is currently unknown.

The use of a sample-barcoded 5' primer and a J-beta primer mix characterized a second PCR of roughly 6 to 11 cycles. All samples gave at least 2.5 million CDR3-containing paired-end reads. MiXCR, run by TCRdb on the 5' RACE reads, gives a single entry per CDR3 protein. The sample has 550,000 to 750,000 distinct CDR3 sequences; 20% to 25% are singletons. This chain uses TRBV10-3 with TRBJ1-2; D is undetermined. The specimen was blood. The receptor was derived from a man between 65 and 85 years old in good health. The CDR3 bases are TGTGCCATCAGTCGCCAGACGAACTATGGCTACACCTTC. It encodes CAISRQTNYGYTF.